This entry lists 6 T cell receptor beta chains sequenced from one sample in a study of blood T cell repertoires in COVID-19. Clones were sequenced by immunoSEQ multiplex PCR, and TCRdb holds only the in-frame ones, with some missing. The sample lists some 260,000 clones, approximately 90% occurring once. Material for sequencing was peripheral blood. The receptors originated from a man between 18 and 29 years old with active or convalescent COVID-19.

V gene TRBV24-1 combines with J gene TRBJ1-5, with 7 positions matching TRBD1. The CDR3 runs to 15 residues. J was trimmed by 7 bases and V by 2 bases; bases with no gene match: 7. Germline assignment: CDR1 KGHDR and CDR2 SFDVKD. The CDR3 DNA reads TGTGCCACCAGTGATTCCACAGGGGACAGCCAGCCCCAGCATTTT. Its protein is CATSDSTGDSQPQHF.

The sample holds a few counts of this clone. Here the CDR3 reads CASSWSGSRSGFF. The CDR3 nucleotides read TGTGCCAGCAGTTGGAGCGGTTCTAGATCCGGGTTCTTC. The V and J genes are TRBV28 and TRBJ2-1, with a tentative D call TRBD2 (5 bases). Between the trimmed V and J ends, which lost 4 bases and 15 bases, there was a span of 19 bases. Germline V lookup: CDR1 MDHEN, CDR2 SYDVKM. This CDR3 is 13 amino acids long.

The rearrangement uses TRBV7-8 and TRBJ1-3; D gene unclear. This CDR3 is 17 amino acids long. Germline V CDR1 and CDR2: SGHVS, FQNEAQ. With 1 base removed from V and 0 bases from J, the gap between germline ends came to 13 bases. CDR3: CASSLGLVWASGNTIYF. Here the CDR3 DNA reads TGTGCCAGCAGCTTAGGGTTGGTATGGGCCTCTGGAAACACCATATATTTT.

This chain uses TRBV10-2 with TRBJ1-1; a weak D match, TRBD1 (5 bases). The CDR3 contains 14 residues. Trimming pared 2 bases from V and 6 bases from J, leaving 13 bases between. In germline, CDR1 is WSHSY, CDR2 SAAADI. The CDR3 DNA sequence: TGCGCCAGCAGTGAGGGGGGAGGTGGTTCTGAAGCTTTCTTT. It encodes CASSEGGGGSEAFF.

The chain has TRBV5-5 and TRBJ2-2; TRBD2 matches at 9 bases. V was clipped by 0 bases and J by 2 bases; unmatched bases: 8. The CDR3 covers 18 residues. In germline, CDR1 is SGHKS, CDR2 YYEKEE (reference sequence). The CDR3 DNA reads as TGTGCCAGCAGCTTGGCAGGAGCGGGAGGCCCTAACACCGGGGAGCTGTTTTTT. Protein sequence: CASSLAGAGGPNTGELFF.

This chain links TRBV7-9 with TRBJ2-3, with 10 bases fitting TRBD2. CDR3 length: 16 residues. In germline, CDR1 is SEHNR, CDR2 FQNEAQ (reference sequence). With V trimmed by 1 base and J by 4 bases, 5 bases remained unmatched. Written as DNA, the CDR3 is TGTGCCAGCAGCTTAGGAGCGGGAGGGCCGGCAGATACGCAGTATTTT. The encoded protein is CASSLGAGGPADTQYF.